This T cell receptor (beta chain) is from a study of graft-versus-host responses after intestinal transplantation. As for this clone: Its antigen is unidentified.

General study results and limits: Clonal ratios of graft-versus-host to host-versus-graft in allografts were high for patients exhibiting graft-donor T cell macrochimerism.

The CDR3 is made up of 17 amino acids. Germline lookup yields CDR1 LGHNA and CDR2 YNFKEQ. Losses at the gene ends were 1 base for V and 5 bases for J; bases not matched to a gene: 13. TCRdb keeps only in-frame clones here, not all; method: immunoSEQ multiplex PCR. The table records over 100,000 clones, approximately 93% of them present only once. This sequence joins TRBV4-2 and TRBJ2-5; 7 bases line up with TRBD2. The source material was unstimulated CD8+ T cells sorted from spleen or lymph node cells, sampled before transplant. The sequence derives from a human donor who was the organ donor for an intestinal transplant. The CDR3 bases are TGTGCCAGCAGCCAAGGGATCATCGGCGGGAGCGGGGAGACCCAGTACTTC. Its protein is CASSQGIIGGSGETQYF.